One sample yielded the 21 T cell receptor beta chains listed below, sequenced in a study of T cell repertoires in cytomegalovirus infection. Antigens for these TCRs are unknown. TCRdb called the reads again in MiXCR, with one record for every CDR3 protein. The sample yields hundreds of thousands of distinct CDR3 sequences, around 30% seen once. This material consisted of cultured PBMCs, taken from culture after CMV antigen stimulation. The receptors were sampled from a human donor in good health (CMV status not recorded). Some clones in this sample may be carry-over from other donors' samples.

V and J are TRBV7-9 and TRBJ1-1; weak D call: TRBD1 (5 bases). CDR1 SEHNR and CDR2 FQNEAQ come from the germline V gene (reference sequence). This CDR3 has 14 amino acids. Trimming stripped 2 bases from V and 3 bases from J, with 10 bases between. Here the CDR3 reads CASSLTLGDTEAFF. As DNA, the CDR3 is TGTGCCAGCAGCTTAACCCTAGGGGACACTGAAGCTTTCTTT. The full variable domain, rest sourced from reference TRBV7-9 and TRBJ1-1, is DTGVSQNPRHKITKRGQNVTFRCDPISEHNRLYWYRQTLGQGPEFLTYFQNEAQLEKSRLLSDRFSAERPKGSFSTLEIQRTEQGDSAMYLCASSLTLGDTEAFFGQGTRLTVV.

The genes are TRBV28 and TRBJ1-5; the D is unclear. V was trimmed by 10 bases and J by 6 bases, leaving 16 bases between them. CDR3 length equals 13 residues. Germline CDR1 MDHEN, CDR2 SYDVKM. The CDR3 nucleotides are TGTGCCACCACACGAACCCGGACTCAGCCCCAGCATTTT. This sequence encodes CATTRTRTQPQHF.

This sequence joins TRBV5-4 and TRBJ2-3, with TRBD2 identical over 7 bases. The CDR3 covers 15 residues. V lost 3 bases to trimming and J lost 4 bases; unmatched junction nucleotides: 8. Germline V gene sequence: CDR1 SGHNT, CDR2 YYREEE (reference sequence). CDR3 amino acids: CASSSTKAGSDTQYF. The CDR3 coding sequence is TGTGCCAGCAGCTCGACCAAAGCGGGATCAGATACGCAGTATTTT. The full variable domain, rest sourced from reference TRBV5-4 and TRBJ2-3, is ETGVTQSPTHLIKTRGQQVTLRCSSQSGHNTVSWYQQALGQGPQFIFQYYREEENGRGNFPPRFSGLQFPNYSSELNVNALELDDSALYLCASSSTKAGSDTQYFGPGTRLTVL.

There are a few counts of this clonotype. V and J are TRBV6-6 and TRBJ1-2, with TRBD1 identical over 9 bases. This CDR3 region has 15 residues. Germline assignment: CDR1 MNHNY and CDR2 SVGAGI (reference sequence). The ends lost 2 bases at V and 4 bases at J; junction bases unmatched: 5. CDR3 amino acids: CASSYGSGQGYGYTF. CDR3 sequence (DNA): TGTGCCAGCAGTTACGGATCGGGACAGGGCTATGGCTACACCTTC.

This clonotype was counted only a few times. This rearrangement joins TRBV6-2 or TRBV6-3 to TRBJ1-1; D is undetermined. This CDR3 has 14 residues. The V end was cut by 4 bases, the J end by 2 bases, with 11 bases between. From germline, CDR1 is MNHEY and CDR2 SVGEGT. CDR3 sequence: CASSSAAPNTEAFF. As DNA, the CDR3 is TGTGCCAGCAGTTCGGCTGCGCCAAACACTGAAGCTTTCTTT.

The V call is TRBV4-3, the J call TRBJ2-7; TRBD2 agrees at 10 bases. V lost 3 bases and J lost 2; bases outside the gene matches: 4. The V gene's germline CDR1 is LGHNA and CDR2 YSLEER. CDR3 length: 15 amino acids. The CDR3 DNA is TGCGCCAGCAGCCAGTCTAGCGGGAGTACCTACGAGCAGTACTTC. It encodes CASSQSSGSTYEQYF.

Details on this clonotype: This may arise from a read error, as a much more abundant clone is one base away. This chain uses TRBV7-6 with TRBJ2-1, with D tentatively TRBD2 (6 bases). Germline loops: CDR1 SGHVS, CDR2 FNYEAQ. V was shortened by 4 bases and J by 7 bases, with 26 bases between the two germline ends. CDR3 size: 18 residues. The CDR3 DNA is TGTGCCAGCAGCTCAGCGGGCGACGGGTCTCAGGGCGGGAATGAGCAGTTCTTC. Encoded protein: CASSSAGDGSQGGNEQFF.

The chain combines TRBV7-9 with TRBJ1-6; no firm D call. Trimming cost V 4 bases and J 11 bases, with 18 bases left between them. The CDR3 is made up of 15 amino acids. Germline CDR1 is SEHNR and CDR2 is FQNEAQ (reference sequence). The CDR3 DNA reads TGTGCCAGCAGCTCCTCATGGGTCCCCGGGACACCCCTCCACTTT. Translation gives CASSSSWVPGTPLHF.

The chain links TRBV6-1 to TRBJ1-1; D possibly corresponds to TRBD1 (5 bases). The CDR3 loop spans 16 amino acids. The germline V and J ends were trimmed by 11 bases and 1 base, with 23 bases remaining between them. Germline V gives CDR1 MNHNS, CDR2 SASEGT. The CDR3 here is CAAGAGKLRPNTEAFF. Here the CDR3 DNA reads TGTGCCGCCGGGGCGGGCAAATTAAGACCGAACACTGAAGCTTTCTTT.

This clonotype showed up just a few times. For the CDR3, the DNA is TGTGCCAGCAGTTACTCCAAAAGGGGTAATTCACCCCTCCACTTT. It encodes CASSYSKRGNSPLHF. This chain joins TRBV6-5 and TRBJ1-6; the D gene is possibly TRBD1 (5 bases). With 0 bases removed from V and 6 bases from J, the gap between germline ends came to 9 bases. The CDR3 length is 15 residues. Germline V CDR1 and CDR2: MNHEY, SVGAGI.

The CDR3 region is CASSERAGLNEQFF. In DNA form, the CDR3 reads TGTGCCAGCAGCGAACGGGCGGGACTCAATGAGCAGTTCTTC. The chain employs TRBV7-7 and TRBJ2-1; a possible D gene is TRBD2 (6 bases). The CDR3 runs to 14 residues. V lost 5 bases, J lost 6 bases, and 14 bases lay in between. The germline gives CDR1 SSHAT, CDR2 FNYEAQ (reference sequence).

The rearrangement links TRBV19 to TRBJ2-2, with 8 bases aligning to TRBD1. CDR1 and CDR2 from the germline V gene are LNHDA and SQIVND (reference sequence). This CDR3 comprises 13 residues. CDR3 DNA: TGTACCACAGGGGGAATGGTGACCGGGGAGCTGTTTTTT. It codes for CTTGGMVTGELFF.

This clonotype was recorded a few times. The gene calls are TRBV19 and TRBJ1-5; D gene ambiguous. Germline CDR1 is LNHDA and CDR2 is SQIVND (reference sequence). Trimming stripped 3 bases from V and 9 bases from J, with 12 bases between. This CDR3 contains 13 residues. CDR3 bases: TGTGCCAGTAGTATCCCAATCGCAGGGCCCCAGCATTTT. Translation: CASSIPIAGPQHF.

This clonotype came up a few times. The chain carries TRBV7-2 and TRBJ2-3, with 8 positions matching TRBD2. This CDR3 is built from 18 residues. V lost 0 bases to trimming and J lost 0 bases; unmatched junction nucleotides: 8. Germline V lookup: CDR1 SGHTA, CDR2 FQGNSA. CDR3 amino acids: CASSLAVELAESTDTQYF. CDR3 nucleotides: TGTGCCAGCAGCTTAGCGGTTGAACTAGCGGAAAGCACAGATACGCAGTATTTT.

Written as DNA, the CDR3 is TGCGCCAGCAGCCCTCCGGGACAGAGTACCACAGATACGCAGTATTTT. It yields the protein CASSPPGQSTTDTQYF. This chain connects TRBV5-1 to TRBJ2-3; 7 bases are a match to TRBD1. The CDR3 runs to 16 residues. Germline loops: CDR1 SGHRS, CDR2 YFSETQ. The V gene end was trimmed by 4 bases and the J gene end by 2 bases; junction bases not matched to a gene: 10.

The genes are TRBV6-5 and TRBJ2-1; TRBD2 agrees at 7 bases. The CDR3 sequence is 16 residues long. The germline V gene encodes CDR1 MNHEY and CDR2 SVGAGI. V gave up 2 bases and J gave up 4 bases; unmatched junction bases: 8. CDR3 DNA: TGTGCCAGCAGTTACATGGCGGGGGTCCGATACAATGAGCAGTTCTTC. Translating it yields CASSYMAGVRYNEQFF.

The chain uses TRBV12-3 or TRBV12-4 and TRBJ1-2, with TRBD1 matching over 9 bases. The CDR3 extends over 11 amino acids. With 5 bases clipped from V and 14 bases from J, the junction kept 6 bases outside the gene matches. The CDR3 DNA reads TGTGCCAGCAGTAGGACAGGGGCAAATACCTTC. Protein: CASSRTGANTF.

This clonotype was picked up a small number of times. V gene TRBV20-1 combines with J gene TRBJ2-3, with TRBD2 matching 13 bases. Per germline, CDR1 DFQATT and CDR2 SNEGSKA (reference sequence). The CDR3 has 15 amino acids. V shed 0 bases, J shed 7 bases, and the junction held 4 bases outside the gene matches. CDR3 nucleotides: TGCAGTGCTAGAGACCAGACTAGCGGGGGGTATACGCAGTATTTT. Its translation is CSARDQTSGGYTQYF.

This rearrangement joins TRBV20-1 to TRBJ1-6, with D unresolved. V lost 6 bases to trimming and J lost 0 bases, with 21 bases between them. This CDR3 comprises 18 residues. CDR1 is DFQATT and CDR2 is SNEGSKA in the germline V gene (reference sequence). The CDR3: CSATSTEYGSSYNSPLHF. The CDR3, as DNA: TGCAGTGCCACGTCCACTGAGTATGGGAGCTCCTATAATTCACCCCTCCACTTT.

The genes are TRBV20-1 and TRBJ2-7; D not certain. The germline gives CDR1 DFQATT, CDR2 SNEGSKA (reference sequence). This CDR3 is 16 amino acids long. Trimming took 1 base from V and 2 from J, leaving 18 bases between them. The chain's CDR3 is CSARGSLGQVTYEQYF. DNA of the CDR3: TGCAGTGCTAGAGGAAGTCTAGGGCAGGTGACCTACGAGCAGTACTTC.

The chain couples TRBV2 to TRBJ2-1; TRBD2 aligns across 8 bases. J was trimmed by 4 bases and V by 4 bases; bases with no gene match: 6. CDR1 and CDR2 from the germline V gene are SNHLY and FYNNEI. The CDR3 has 15 residues. The CDR3 protein is CASSVSGGRYNEQFF. CDR3 nucleotides: TGTGCCAGCAGTGTGAGCGGGGGACGTTACAATGAGCAGTTCTTC.